This T cell receptor beta chain was captured in a study of shared clonotypes between healthy human individuals. Each of the donors was a healthy adult who was HIV-negative and had not had a recent acute infection or vaccination. It was across several immunoSEQ plates that each subset's genomic DNA was evenly split. The data were produced by immunoSEQ multiplex PCR, yet TCRdb's version contains in-frame clones alone and is incomplete. This sample has 330,000 or so clones, with more than 60% found just once. Sequenced sample: memory CD4+ T cells sorted from blood. Documented subset: CD45RA-negative fraction. The sequence was collected from a man in his thirties or forties in good health.

The CDR3 loop reads CASSQEGLAGADTQYF. The DNA of the CDR3 is TGCGCCAGCAGCCAAGAGGGTCTAGCGGGAGCAGATACGCAGTATTTT. V is TRBV4-1 and J is TRBJ2-3, with TRBD2 matching over 10 bases. The J segment lost 4 bases and the V segment lost 0 bases, leaving 4 bases of the junction unmatched. Germline V gives CDR1 MGHRA, CDR2 YSYEKL. The CDR3 sequence is 16 residues long.